The 16 T cell receptor beta chains below all came from one sample that was sequenced in a study of T cell responses to AZD1222 COVID-19 vaccine. The protocol was immunoSEQ multiplex PCR, while the TCRdb copy is restricted to in-frame clones and leaves out a portion. The data contain about 86,000 clones, 70% to 80% of them singletons. The sequencing used peripheral blood, collected on day 0 of AZD1222 vaccination. These receptors originate from an adult in good health.

The chain employs TRBV5-6 and TRBJ1-2; TRBD1 is a possible D gene (6 bases). The CDR3 consists of 12 residues. The germline CDR1 and CDR2 sequences are SGHDT and YYEEEE. V shed 2 bases and J shed 8 bases, with 10 bases lying between them. DNA for the CDR3: TGTGCCAGCAGCTTTGCAGGGGACGGCTACACCTTC. Translating gives CASSFAGDGYTF.

The V gene is TRBV28, the J gene TRBJ1-1; D uncertain. Germline assignment: CDR1 MDHEN and CDR2 SYDVKM. CDR3 length equals 12 residues. V was shortened by 3 bases and J by 6 bases, with 8 bases between the two germline ends. For the CDR3, the DNA is TGTGCCAGCAGTTTGCCAAGGGCTGAAGCTTTCTTT. Translated: CASSLPRAEAFF.

This chain connects TRBV7-8 to TRBJ1-5; D is ambiguous. Germline V CDR1 and CDR2: SGHVS, FQNEAQ. The ends were cut back, 5 bases at V and 1 base at J, with 24 bases in the middle. The CDR3 runs to 19 residues. The CDR3 coding sequence is TGTGCCAGCAGCCCTGACACCTCCGGTAGGAGTGCGAGCAATCAGCCCCAGCATTTT. Translating gives CASSPDTSGRSASNQPQHF.

The chain uses TRBV7-8 and TRBJ2-2; 9 bases align to TRBD2. CDR3 length: 14 amino acids. Germline trimming cut 8 bases from V and 12 bases from J; bases unmatched to any gene: 13. Germline CDR1 SGHVS, CDR2 FQNEAQ. CDR3 bases: TGTGCCAGCGCCAGGGGAGCGGGAGGTGGGCAGCTGTTTTTT. Its translation: CASARGAGGGQLFF.

This rearrangement joins TRBV14 to TRBJ1-1, with 8 bases matching TRBD1. The CDR3 is 16 residues long. CDR1 and CDR2 from the germline V gene are SGHDN and FVKESK. J was trimmed by 1 base and V by 3 bases; bases with no gene match: 7. The CDR3 coding sequence is TGTGCCAGCAGCCAGCAGGGGGCCGGACCGAACACTGAAGCTTTCTTT. This codes for CASSQQGAGPNTEAFF.

The CDR3 spells CASRGTGSIYEQYF. The CDR3 DNA sequence: TGTGCCAGTAGGGGGACAGGGTCCATCTACGAGCAGTACTTC. This chain joins TRBV19 and TRBJ2-7; 9 positions match TRBD1. The germline CDR1 and CDR2 sequences are LNHDA and SQIVND (reference sequence). This CDR3 has 14 residues. V gave up 6 bases and J gave up 3 bases; unmatched junction bases: 6. The variable domain in full, completed from reference TRBV19 and TRBJ2-7, reads DGGITQSPKYLFRKEGQNVTLSCEQNLNHDAMYWYRQDPGQGLRLIYYSQIVNDFQKGDIAEGYSVSREKKESFPLTVTSAQKNPTAFYLCASRGTGSIYEQYFGPGTRLTVT.

About this clone: The sample contains more than one DNA sequence encoding this CDR3. The rearrangement joins TRBV7-8 to TRBJ2-3; D gene unclear. Trimming took 4 bases from V and 0 from J, leaving 8 bases between them. CDR1 is SGHVS and CDR2 is FQNEAQ in the germline V gene. The CDR3 totals 14 residues. The CDR3 spells CASSSGSSTDTQYF. The CDR3 bases are TGTGCCAGCAGCTCTGGATCTAGCACAGATACGCAGTATTTT.

The chain joins TRBV6-5 to TRBJ1-6, with TRBD1 matching over 10 bases. V gave up 7 bases and J gave up 10 bases; unmatched junction bases: 10. The CDR3 is made up of 15 amino acids. From germline, CDR1 is MNHEY and CDR2 SVGAGI. The CDR3 reads CASKEGQGYSSPLHF. DNA for the CDR3: TGTGCCAGCAAGGAGGGACAGGGGTATTCCTCACCCCTCCACTTT.

The chain links TRBV5-1 to TRBJ2-3; D perhaps matches TRBD1 (5 bases). CDR1 and CDR2 (germline): SGHRS, YFSETQ. V gave up 3 bases and J gave up 1 base, with 9 bases separating them. The CDR3 runs 14 residues. CDR3 DNA: TGCGCCAGCAGCTCCAGGGCGGGCACAGATACGCAGTATTTT. This encodes CASSSRAGTDTQYF.

This clone was recorded a few times. The chain links TRBV28 to TRBJ1-2; the D is unclear. Germline V gene data show CDR1 as MDHEN and CDR2 as SYDVKM. CDR3 length: 14 amino acids. V dropped 3 bases and J dropped 5 bases, with 13 bases sitting between them. In nucleotides, the CDR3 is TGTGCCAGCAGTTTCCCCTCGGCCATATATGGCTACACCTTC. Translated, it gives CASSFPSAIYGYTF.

CDR3 coding DNA: TGTGCCACCAGTCGGTTAGATCGGGGGGCGGAGACCCAGTACTTC. Translation: CATSRLDRGAETQYF. This chain links TRBV24-1 with TRBJ2-5, with a tentative D call TRBD2 (7 bases). Germline values: CDR1 KGHDR, CDR2 SFDVKD. V lost 6 bases and J 5 bases, leaving 18 bases between the germline ends. The CDR3 loop spans 15 amino acids.

The rearrangement links TRBV6-5 to TRBJ1-6, with a tentative D call TRBD1 (5 bases). CDR1 and CDR2 from the germline V gene are MNHEY and SVGAGI. V was pared by 6 bases and J by 8 bases, with 14 bases between. This CDR3 region has 14 residues. CDR3: CASRVGQGYSPLHF. In DNA, the CDR3 is TGTGCCAGCAGAGTGGGGCAGGGATATTCACCCCTCCACTTT.

V and J are TRBV13 and TRBJ2-1; maybe TRBD2 (6 bases). The V and J ends lost 3 bases and 9 bases respectively, with 15 bases between them. There are 14 residues in the CDR3. The V gene's germline CDR1 is PRHDT and CDR2 FYEKMQ (reference sequence). For the CDR3, the DNA is TGTGCCAGCAGCTTTTTGCGGGATCGGGGTGAGCAGTTCTTC. It specifies CASSFLRDRGEQFF.

A single count supports this clone. This rearrangement joins TRBV5-1 to TRBJ2-2; possible D gene TRBD2, 5 bases. CDR3 length: 15 residues. Trimming took off 0 bases at V and 5 bases at J, with 11 bases between the two ends. Germline CDR1 SGHRS, CDR2 YFSETQ. CDR3 in DNA: TGCGCCAGCAGCTTGGAATCTTCGGGAACCGGGGAGCTGTTTTTT. Amino acids: CASSLESSGTGELFF.

The gene calls are TRBV27 and TRBJ1-1, with 9 bases identical to TRBD1. The junction had 8 bases not matched to a gene; V was cut back by 7 bases and J by 5 bases. The CDR3 length is 14 residues. From germline, CDR1 is MNHEY and CDR2 SMNVEV (reference sequence). CDR3 in amino acids: CASTPTGGYTEAFF. CDR3 DNA: TGTGCCAGCACTCCGACAGGGGGTTATACTGAAGCTTTCTTT.

The V and J genes are TRBV19 and TRBJ2-7, with 7 bases identical to TRBD2. In germline, CDR1 is LNHDA, CDR2 SQIVND (reference sequence). With 5 bases clipped from V and 3 bases from J, the junction kept 10 bases outside the gene matches. This CDR3 region has 15 residues. CDR3 nucleotides: TGTGCCAGTAGTCGGGGAGGGCTAGCGCTCTACGAGCAGTACTTC. This encodes CASSRGGLALYEQYF.